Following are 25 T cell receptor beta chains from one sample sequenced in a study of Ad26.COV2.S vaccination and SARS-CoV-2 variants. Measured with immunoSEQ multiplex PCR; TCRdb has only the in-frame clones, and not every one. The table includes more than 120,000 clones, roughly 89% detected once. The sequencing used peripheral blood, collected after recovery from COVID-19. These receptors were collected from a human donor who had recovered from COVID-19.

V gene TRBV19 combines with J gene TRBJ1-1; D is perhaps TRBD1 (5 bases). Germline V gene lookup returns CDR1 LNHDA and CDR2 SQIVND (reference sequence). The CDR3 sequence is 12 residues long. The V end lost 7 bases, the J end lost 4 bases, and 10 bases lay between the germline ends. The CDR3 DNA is TGTGCCAGTATCGCCGGGGGCACTGAAGCTTTCTTT. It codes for CASIAGGTEAFF.

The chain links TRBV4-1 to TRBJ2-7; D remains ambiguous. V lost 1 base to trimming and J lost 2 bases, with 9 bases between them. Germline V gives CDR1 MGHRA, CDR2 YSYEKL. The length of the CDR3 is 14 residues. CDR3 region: CASSQVAGAYEQYF. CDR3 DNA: TGCGCCAGCAGCCAAGTCGCAGGAGCCTACGAGCAGTACTTC.

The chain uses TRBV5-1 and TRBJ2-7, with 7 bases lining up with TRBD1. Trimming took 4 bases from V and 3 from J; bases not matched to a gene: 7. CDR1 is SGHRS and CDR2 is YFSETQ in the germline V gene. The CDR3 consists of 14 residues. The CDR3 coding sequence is TGCGCCAGCAGCCTGCCGGGACAGAACTACGAGCAGTACTTC. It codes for CASSLPGQNYEQYF.

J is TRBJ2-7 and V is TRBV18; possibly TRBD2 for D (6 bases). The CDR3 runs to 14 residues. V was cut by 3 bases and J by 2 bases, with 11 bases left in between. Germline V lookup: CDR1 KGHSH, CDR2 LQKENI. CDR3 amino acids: CASSPSAGTYEQYF. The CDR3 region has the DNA TGTGCCAGCTCACCTTCGGCGGGAACCTACGAGCAGTACTTC.

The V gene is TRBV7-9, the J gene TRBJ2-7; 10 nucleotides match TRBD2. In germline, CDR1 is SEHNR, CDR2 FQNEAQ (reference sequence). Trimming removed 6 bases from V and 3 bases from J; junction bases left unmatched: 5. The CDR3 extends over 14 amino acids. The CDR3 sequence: CASSSLAGVYEQYF. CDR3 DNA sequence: TGTGCCAGCAGTTCTCTAGCGGGGGTCTACGAGCAGTACTTC.

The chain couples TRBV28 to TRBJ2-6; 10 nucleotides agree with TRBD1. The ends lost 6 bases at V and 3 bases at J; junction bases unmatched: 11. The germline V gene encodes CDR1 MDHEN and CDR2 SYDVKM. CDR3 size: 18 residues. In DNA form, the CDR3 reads TGTGCCAGCAGCTTTTTTACCGGACAGGGGGATGGGGCCAACGTCCTGACTTTC. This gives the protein CASSFFTGQGDGANVLTF.

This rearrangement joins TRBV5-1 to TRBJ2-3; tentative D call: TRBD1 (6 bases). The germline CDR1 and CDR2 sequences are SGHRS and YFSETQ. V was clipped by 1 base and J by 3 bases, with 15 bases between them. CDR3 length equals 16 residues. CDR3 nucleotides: TGCGCCAGCAGCTTGCAAGGACAGCCTGAGACAGATACGCAGTATTTT. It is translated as CASSLQGQPETDTQYF.

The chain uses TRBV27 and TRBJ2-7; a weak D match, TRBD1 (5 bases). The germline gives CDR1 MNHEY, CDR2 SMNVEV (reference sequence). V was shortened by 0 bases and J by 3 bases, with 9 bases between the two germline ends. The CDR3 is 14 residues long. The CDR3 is CASSLSGAFYEQYF. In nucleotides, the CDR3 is TGTGCCAGCAGTTTATCAGGGGCGTTCTACGAGCAGTACTTC.

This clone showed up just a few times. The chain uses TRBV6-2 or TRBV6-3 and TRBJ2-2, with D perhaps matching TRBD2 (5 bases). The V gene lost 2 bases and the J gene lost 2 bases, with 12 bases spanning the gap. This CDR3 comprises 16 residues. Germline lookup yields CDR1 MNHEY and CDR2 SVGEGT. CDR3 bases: TGTGCCAGCAGTTACCGGTTGGACTCCAACACCGGGGAGCTGTTTTTT. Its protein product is CASSYRLDSNTGELFF.

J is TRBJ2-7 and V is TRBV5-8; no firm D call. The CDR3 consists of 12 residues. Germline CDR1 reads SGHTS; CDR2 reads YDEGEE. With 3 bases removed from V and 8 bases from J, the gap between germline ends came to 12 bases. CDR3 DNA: TGTGCCAGCAGCTCCAACATGGTGCAGCAGTACTTC. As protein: CASSSNMVQQYF. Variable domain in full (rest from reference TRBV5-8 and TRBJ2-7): EAGVTQSPTHLIKTRGQQATLRCSPISGHTSVYWYQQALGLGLQFLLWYDEGEERNRGNFPPRFSGRQFPNYSSELNVNALELEDSALYLCASSSNMVQQYFGPGTRLTVT.

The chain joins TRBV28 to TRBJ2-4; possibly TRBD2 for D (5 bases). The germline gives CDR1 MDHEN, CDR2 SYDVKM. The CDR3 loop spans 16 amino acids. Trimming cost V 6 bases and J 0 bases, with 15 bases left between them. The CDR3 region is CASSPRGLIAKNIQYF. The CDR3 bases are TGTGCCAGCAGCCCCCGAGGGCTCATAGCCAAAAACATTCAGTACTTC.

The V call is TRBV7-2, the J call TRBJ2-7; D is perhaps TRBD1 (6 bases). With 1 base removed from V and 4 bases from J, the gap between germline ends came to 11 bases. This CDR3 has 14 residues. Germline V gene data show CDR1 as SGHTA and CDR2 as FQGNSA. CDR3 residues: CASSLGMGAYEQYF. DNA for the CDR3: TGTGCCAGCAGCTTAGGGATGGGGGCTTACGAGCAGTACTTC.

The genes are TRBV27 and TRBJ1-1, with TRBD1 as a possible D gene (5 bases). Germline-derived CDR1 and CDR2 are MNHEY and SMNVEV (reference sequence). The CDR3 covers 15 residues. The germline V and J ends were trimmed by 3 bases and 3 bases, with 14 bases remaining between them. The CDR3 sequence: CASSFLGTDHTEAFF. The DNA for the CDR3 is TGTGCCAGCAGTTTCCTCGGGACGGACCACACTGAAGCTTTCTTT.

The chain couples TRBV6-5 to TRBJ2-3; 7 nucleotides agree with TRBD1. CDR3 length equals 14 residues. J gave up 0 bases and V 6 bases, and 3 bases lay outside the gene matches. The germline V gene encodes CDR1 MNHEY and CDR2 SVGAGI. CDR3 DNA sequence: TGTGCCAGCAGCTCACAGGGGAGCACAGATACGCAGTATTTT. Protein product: CASSSQGSTDTQYF.

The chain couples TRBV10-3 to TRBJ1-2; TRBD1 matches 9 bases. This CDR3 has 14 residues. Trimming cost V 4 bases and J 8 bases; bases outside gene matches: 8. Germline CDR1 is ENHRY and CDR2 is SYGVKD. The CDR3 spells CAISGGQGAEGYTF. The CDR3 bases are TGTGCCATCAGTGGGGGACAGGGTGCGGAAGGCTACACCTTC.

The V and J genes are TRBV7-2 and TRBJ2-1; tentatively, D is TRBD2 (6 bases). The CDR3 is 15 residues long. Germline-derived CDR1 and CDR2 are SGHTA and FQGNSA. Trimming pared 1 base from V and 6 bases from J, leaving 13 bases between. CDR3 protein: CASSLGVVGGNEQFF. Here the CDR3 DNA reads TGTGCCAGCAGCTTAGGGGTGGTGGGGGGCAATGAGCAGTTCTTC. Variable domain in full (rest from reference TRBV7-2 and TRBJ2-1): GAGVSQSPSNKVTEKGKDVELRCDPISGHTALYWYRQSLGQGLEFLIYFQGNSAPDKSGLPSDRFSAERTGGSVSTLTIQRTQQEDSAVYLCASSLGVVGGNEQFFGPGTRLTVL.

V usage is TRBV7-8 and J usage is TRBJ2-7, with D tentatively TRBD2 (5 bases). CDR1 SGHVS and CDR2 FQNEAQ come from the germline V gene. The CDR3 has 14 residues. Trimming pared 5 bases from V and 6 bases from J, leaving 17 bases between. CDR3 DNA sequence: TGTGCCAGCAGCCCAAAGCCCGGGGTCGGCGAGCAGTACTTC. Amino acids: CASSPKPGVGEQYF. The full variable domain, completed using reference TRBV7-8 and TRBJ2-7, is GAGVSQSPRYKVAKRGQDVALRCDPISGHVSLFWYQQALGQGPEFLTYFQNEAQLDKSGLPSDRFFAERPEGSVSTLKIQRTQQEDSAVYLCASSPKPGVGEQYFGPGTRLTVT.

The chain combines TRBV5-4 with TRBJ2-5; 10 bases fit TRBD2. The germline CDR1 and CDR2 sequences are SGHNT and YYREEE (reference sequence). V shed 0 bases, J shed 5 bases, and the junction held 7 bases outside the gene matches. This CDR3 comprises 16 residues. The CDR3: CASSLEASGGGETQYF. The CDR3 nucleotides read TGTGCCAGCAGCTTGGAGGCTAGCGGGGGTGGGGAGACCCAGTACTTC.

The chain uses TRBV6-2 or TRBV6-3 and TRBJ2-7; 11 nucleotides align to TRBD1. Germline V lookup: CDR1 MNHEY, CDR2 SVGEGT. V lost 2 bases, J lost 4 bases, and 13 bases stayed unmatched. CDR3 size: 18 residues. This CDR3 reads CASSYTIPGQGVRYEQYF. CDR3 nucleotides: TGTGCCAGCAGTTACACCATTCCGGGACAGGGGGTCCGGTACGAGCAGTACTTC.

DNA for the CDR3: TGTGCCAGTAGTGCGACTGCCGACACTGAAGCTTTCTTT. Translating it yields CASSATADTEAFF. This chain uses TRBV19 with TRBJ1-1; no definite D call. This CDR3 contains 13 residues. The germline V and J ends were trimmed by 5 bases and 3 bases, with 10 bases remaining between them. Germline CDR1 and CDR2: LNHDA and SQIVND (reference sequence).

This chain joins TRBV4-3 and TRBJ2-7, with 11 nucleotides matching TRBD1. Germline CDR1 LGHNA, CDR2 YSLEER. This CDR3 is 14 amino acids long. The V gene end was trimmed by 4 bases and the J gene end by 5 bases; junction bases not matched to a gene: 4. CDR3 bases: TGCGCCAGCAGCCTCGGACAGGGGGCTCACGAGCAGTACTTC. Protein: CASSLGQGAHEQYF.

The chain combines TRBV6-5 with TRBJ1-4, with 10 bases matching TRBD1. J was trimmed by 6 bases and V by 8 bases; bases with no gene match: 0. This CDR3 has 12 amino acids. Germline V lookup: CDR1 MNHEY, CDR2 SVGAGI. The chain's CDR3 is CASGTGDEKLFF. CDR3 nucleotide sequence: TGTGCCAGCGGGACAGGGGATGAAAAACTGTTTTTT.

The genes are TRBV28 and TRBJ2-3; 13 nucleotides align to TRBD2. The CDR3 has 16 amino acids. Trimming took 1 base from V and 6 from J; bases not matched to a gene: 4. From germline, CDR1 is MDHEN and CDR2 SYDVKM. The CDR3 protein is CASSLSLAGGRDTQYF. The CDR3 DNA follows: TGTGCCAGCAGTTTATCACTAGCGGGGGGGCGTGATACGCAGTATTTT.

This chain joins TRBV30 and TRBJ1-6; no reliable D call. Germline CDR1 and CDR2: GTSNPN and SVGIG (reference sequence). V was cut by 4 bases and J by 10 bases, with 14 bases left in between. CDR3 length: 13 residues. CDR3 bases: TGTGCCTGGAAACTCGCATCCAAATCACCCCTCCACTTT. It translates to CAWKLASKSPLHF.

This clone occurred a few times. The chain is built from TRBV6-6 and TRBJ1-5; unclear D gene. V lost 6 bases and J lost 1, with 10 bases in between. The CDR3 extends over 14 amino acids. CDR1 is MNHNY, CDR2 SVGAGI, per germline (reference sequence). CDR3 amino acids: CASRPPVSNQPQHF. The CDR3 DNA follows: TGTGCCAGCAGGCCACCCGTAAGCAATCAGCCCCAGCATTTT.